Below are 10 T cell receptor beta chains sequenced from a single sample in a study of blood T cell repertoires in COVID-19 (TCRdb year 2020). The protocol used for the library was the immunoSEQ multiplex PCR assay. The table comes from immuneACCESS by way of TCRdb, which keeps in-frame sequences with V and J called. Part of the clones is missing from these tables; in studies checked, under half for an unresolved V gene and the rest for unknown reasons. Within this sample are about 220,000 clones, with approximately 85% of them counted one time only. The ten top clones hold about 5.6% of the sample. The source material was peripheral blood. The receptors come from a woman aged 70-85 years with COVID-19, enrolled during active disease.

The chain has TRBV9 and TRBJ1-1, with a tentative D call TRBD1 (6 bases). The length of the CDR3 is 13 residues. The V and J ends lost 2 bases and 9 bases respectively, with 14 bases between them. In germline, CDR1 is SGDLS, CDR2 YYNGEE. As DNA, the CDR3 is TGTGCCAGCAGCGTTAGCCGGGACACCAAAGCTTTCTTT. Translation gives CASSVSRDTKAFF.

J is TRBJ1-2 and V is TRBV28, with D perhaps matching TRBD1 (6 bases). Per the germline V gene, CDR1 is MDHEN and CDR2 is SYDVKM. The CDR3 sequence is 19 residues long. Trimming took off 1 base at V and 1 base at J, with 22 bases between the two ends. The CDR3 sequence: CASSLYSPNRAVVNYGYTF. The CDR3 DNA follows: TGTGCCAGCAGTTTATATAGCCCTAACAGGGCGGTAGTTAACTATGGCTACACCTTC.

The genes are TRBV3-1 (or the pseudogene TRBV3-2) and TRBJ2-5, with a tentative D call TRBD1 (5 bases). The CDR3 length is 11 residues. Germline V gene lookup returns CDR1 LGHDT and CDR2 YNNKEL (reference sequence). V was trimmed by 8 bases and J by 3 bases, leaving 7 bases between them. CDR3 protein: CASPTEETQYF. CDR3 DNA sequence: TGTGCCAGCCCGACAGAAGAGACCCAGTACTTC.

The CDR3 sequence: CASSLALYEQYF. The CDR3 nucleotides read TGTGCCAGCAGCTTAGCCCTCTACGAGCAGTACTTC. V is TRBV7-2 and J is TRBJ2-7; no clear D. The CDR3 has 12 residues. Germline values: CDR1 SGHTA, CDR2 FQGNSA. V lost 0 bases to trimming and J lost 3 bases, with 3 bases between them.

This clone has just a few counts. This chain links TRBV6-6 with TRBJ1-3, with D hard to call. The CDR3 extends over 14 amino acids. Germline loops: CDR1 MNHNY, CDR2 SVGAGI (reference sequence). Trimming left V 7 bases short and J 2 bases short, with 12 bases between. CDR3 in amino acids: CASMGGQPGNTIYF. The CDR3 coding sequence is TGTGCCAGCATGGGAGGGCAGCCTGGAAACACCATATATTTT.

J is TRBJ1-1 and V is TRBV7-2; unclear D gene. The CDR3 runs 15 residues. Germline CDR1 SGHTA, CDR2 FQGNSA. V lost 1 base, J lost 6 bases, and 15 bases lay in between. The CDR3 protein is CASSLEVLRVAEAFF. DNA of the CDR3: TGTGCCAGCAGCTTAGAGGTCCTCCGGGTCGCTGAAGCTTTCTTT.

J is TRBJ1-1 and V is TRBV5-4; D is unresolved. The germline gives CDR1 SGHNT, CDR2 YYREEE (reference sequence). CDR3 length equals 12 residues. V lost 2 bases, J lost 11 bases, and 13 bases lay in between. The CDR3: CASSFTGSGAFF. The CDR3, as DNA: TGTGCCAGCAGCTTTACCGGTTCGGGGGCTTTCTTT.

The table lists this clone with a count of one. CDR3 amino acids: CASSLVPLQDREMGGYTF. CDR3 sequence (DNA): TGTGCCAGCAGCTTAGTGCCCCTACAAGACAGGGAGATGGGTGGCTACACCTTC. The chain uses TRBV7-2 and TRBJ1-2; TRBD1 aligns across 7 bases. The CDR3 is 18 residues long. Germline lookup yields CDR1 SGHTA and CDR2 FQGNSA. J gave up 7 bases and V 1 base, and 18 bases lay outside the gene matches.

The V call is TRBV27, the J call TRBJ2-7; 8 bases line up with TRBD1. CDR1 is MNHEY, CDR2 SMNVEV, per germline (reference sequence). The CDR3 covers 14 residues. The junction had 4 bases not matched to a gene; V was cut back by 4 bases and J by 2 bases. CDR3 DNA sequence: TGTGCCAGCAGTTCCTGGGACAGGACCTACGAGCAGTACTTC. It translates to CASSSWDRTYEQYF.

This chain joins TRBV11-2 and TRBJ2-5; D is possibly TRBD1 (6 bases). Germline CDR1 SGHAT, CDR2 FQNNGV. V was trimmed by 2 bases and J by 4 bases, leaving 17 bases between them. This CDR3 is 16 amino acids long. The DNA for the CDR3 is TGTGCCAGCAGCTTAATATTCCAGGGGAGAAGAGAGACCCAGTACTTC. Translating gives CASSLIFQGRRETQYF.